This entry lists 22 T cell receptor beta chains sequenced from one sample in a study of T cells in Graves' hyperthyroidism and ophthalmopathy. RNA transcripts yielded amplified TCR beta CDR3 regions. The study used the HTBI primer set for a first-round RT-PCR of the TCR CDR3. TCRdb re-called the multiplex PCR reads with MiXCR, one entry per CDR3 protein. The profile shows roughly 420,000 distinct CDR3 sequences, less than 20% of them singletons. Sequenced input: blood. All receptors derive from a woman aged 18-35 years with Graves' hyperthyroidism.

This clonotype was detected ten times or more. The rearrangement links TRBV20-1 to TRBJ2-3; no firm D call. V lost 3 bases, J lost 1 base, and 11 bases lay in between. Germline CDR1 and CDR2: DFQATT and SNEGSKA (reference sequence). The CDR3 consists of 14 residues. The chain's CDR3 is CSASLLAGTDTQYF. Here the CDR3 DNA reads TGCAGTGCTAGCCTGCTGGCGGGCACAGATACGCAGTATTTT.

At least ten counts were recorded for this clonotype. The chain links TRBV2 to TRBJ1-1; a weak D match, TRBD1 (5 bases). CDR3 size: 15 residues. Trimming cost V 1 base and J 5 bases, with 14 bases left between them. Germline loops: CDR1 SNHLY, CDR2 FYNNEI. CDR3 bases: TGTGCCAGCAGTGAAGGTCGGGGGAGGGCGACTGAAGCTTTCTTT. It encodes CASSEGRGRATEAFF.

The chain has TRBV28 and TRBJ2-1, with 8 bases fitting TRBD2. This CDR3 is built from 13 residues. Germline V gives CDR1 MDHEN, CDR2 SYDVKM. The V gene end was trimmed by 8 bases and the J gene end by 10 bases; junction bases not matched to a gene: 10. The CDR3, as DNA: TGTGCCAGCTGGTCGGCGGGGGGACCGGAGCAGTTCTTC. Protein: CASWSAGGPEQFF.

The chain recombines TRBV29-1 with TRBJ2-7, with TRBD2 matching 10 bases. Germline V CDR1 and CDR2: SQVTM, ANQGSEA. This CDR3 region has 12 residues. Losses at the gene ends were 5 bases for V and 2 bases for J; bases not matched to a gene: 0. The CDR3 nucleotides read TGCAGCGTTAGCGGGGGGGCCTACGAGCAGTACTTC. Its translation is CSVSGGAYEQYF.

This clonotype has at least ten counts. Sequence at one end of the junction differs from germline and may be a read error. J is TRBJ1-2 and V is TRBV6-5, with D unresolved. The V gene's germline CDR1 is MNHEY and CDR2 SVGAGI. This CDR3 has 15 residues. In nucleotides, the CDR3 is TGTGCCAGCAGGTACTCGGCCAGCTCTAACTATGGCTACACCTTC. Translation gives CASRYSASSNYGYTF.

This clonotype was seen repeatedly, ten times or more. The V gene is TRBV29-1, the J gene TRBJ2-2; TRBD2 aligns across 7 bases. The CDR3 extends over 12 amino acids. V was pared by 4 bases and J by 6 bases, with 2 bases of the junction left unmatched. CDR1 and CDR2 from the germline V gene are SQVTM and ANQGSEA. The CDR3, as DNA: TGCAGCGTTGGGGAGGGGTCCGGGGAGCTGTTTTTT. Translated, it gives CSVGEGSGELFF.

This clonotype was seen repeatedly, ten times or more. The rearrangement joins TRBV10-3 to TRBJ2-1; 9 bases are shared with TRBD2. The germline V gene encodes CDR1 ENHRY and CDR2 SYGVKD. This CDR3 is built from 15 residues. V was clipped by 2 bases and J by 8 bases; unmatched bases: 7. The CDR3 reads CAISERGGGAYEQFF. The CDR3 DNA follows: TGTGCCATCAGTGAGAGGGGCGGGGGGGCCTATGAGCAGTTCTTC.

This clonotype was observed at least ten times. The chain carries TRBV20-1 and TRBJ2-1, with a weak D call TRBD2 (5 bases). Germline V gives CDR1 DFQATT, CDR2 SNEGSKA (reference sequence). V was pared by 5 bases and J by 7 bases, with 21 bases between. This CDR3 has 15 residues. The CDR3 DNA reads as TGCAGTGCTCTGCGGGCCCTGGCCGTACGGAATGAGCAGTTCTTC. This codes for CSALRALAVRNEQFF.

This clonotype showed up just a few times. In nucleotides, the CDR3 is TGCAGCGTACGGGACAACACCGGGGAGCTGTTTTTT. Its translation is CSVRDNTGELFF. V usage is TRBV29-1 and J usage is TRBJ2-2, with D perhaps assigned TRBD1 or TRBD2 (5 bases each). Germline CDR1 SQVTM, CDR2 ANQGSEA. V was clipped by 6 bases and J by 2 bases, with 7 bases between them. The CDR3 length is 12 residues.

This clonotype was found many times. The chain has TRBV5-1 and TRBJ2-3; D might be TRBD2 (5 bases). The germline V gene encodes CDR1 SGHRS and CDR2 YFSETQ. V dropped 4 bases and J dropped 2 bases, with 17 bases sitting between them. This CDR3 has 16 amino acids. CDR3 DNA sequence: TGCGCCAGCAGCGCTTCCCTAGCAGCATCCACAGATACGCAGTATTTT. This translates into CASSASLAASTDTQYF.

The rearrangement links TRBV7-9 to TRBJ1-1, with 7 bases identical to TRBD1. V lost 8 bases, J lost 11 bases, and 11 bases stayed unmatched. The CDR3 sequence is 12 residues long. CDR1 is SEHNR, CDR2 FQNEAQ, per germline (reference sequence). CDR3 DNA sequence: TGTGCCAGCGAAAGGGGGCTGGGTCTGGCTTTCTTT. Translated: CASERGLGLAFF. Supplemented by reference TRBV7-9 and TRBJ1-1, the full variable domain reads DTGVSQNPRHKITKRGQNVTFRCDPISEHNRLYWYRQTLGQGPEFLTYFQNEAQLEKSRLLSDRFSAERPKGSFSTLEIQRTEQGDSAMYLCASERGLGLAFFGQGTRLTVV.

This clonotype was seen more than once but under ten times. The chain carries TRBV5-8 and TRBJ2-5; 8 bases line up with TRBD2. The CDR3 is made up of 14 amino acids. The J segment lost 5 bases and the V segment lost 4 bases, leaving 7 bases of the junction unmatched. Germline assignment: CDR1 SGHTS and CDR2 YDEGEE. The CDR3 loop reads CASSPRTSRETQYF. The DNA for the CDR3 is TGTGCCAGCAGCCCTCGGACTAGCAGGGAGACCCAGTACTTC. The full variable domain, in which reference TRBV5-8 and TRBJ2-5 provide the parts outside the CDR3, is EAGVTQSPTHLIKTRGQQATLRCSPISGHTSVYWYQQALGLGLQFLLWYDEGEERNRGNFPPRFSGRQFPNYSSELNVNALELEDSALYLCASSPRTSRETQYFGPGTRLLVL.

This clonotype was seen repeatedly, ten times or more. The chain has TRBV3-1 and TRBJ2-5; 8 bases align to TRBD1. There are 16 residues in the CDR3. V trimming: 4 bases; J trimming: 5 bases; junction bases outside the gene matches: 12. Per the germline V gene, CDR1 is LGHDT and CDR2 is YNNKEL (reference sequence). CDR3 sequence reads: CASSPSQGQGRETQYF. CDR3 DNA sequence: TGTGCCAGCAGCCCCTCCCAAGGACAGGGTCGGGAGACCCAGTACTTC.

This clonotype was observed many times. This chain connects TRBV2 to TRBJ2-3; no firm D call. The CDR3 sequence is 13 residues long. V lost 7 bases, J lost 2 bases, and 10 bases lay in between. CDR1 is SNHLY, CDR2 FYNNEI, per germline. The CDR3 bases are TGTGCCAGCAATCTACAGTTCACAGATACGCAGTATTTT. Its translation: CASNLQFTDTQYF.

This clonotype occurred many times. This sequence joins TRBV7-9 and TRBJ2-1, with TRBD2 matching 7 bases. Germline V gene lookup returns CDR1 SEHNR and CDR2 FQNEAQ (reference sequence). V shed 7 bases, J shed 3 bases, and the junction held 15 bases outside the gene matches. This CDR3 spans 17 amino acids. In nucleotides, the CDR3 is TGTGCCAGCACCCTAGCGGATGTGGGCCCAATCTACAATGAGCAGTTCTTC. Translation: CASTLADVGPIYNEQFF.

As for this clonotype: A much more abundant neighbour one base away suggests this may be a read error. The chain has TRBV7-3 and TRBJ2-3; TRBD2 agrees at 9 bases. The CDR3 consists of 15 residues. Germline CDR1 reads SGHTA; CDR2 reads FQGTGA. J lost 2 bases, V lost 10 bases, and 10 bases had no gene match. The CDR3 nucleotides are TGTGCCAACAGTTCTGGGGGACTAGCCACAGATACGCAGTATTTT. Translated: CANSSGGLATDTQYF.

The sample holds many counts of this clonotype. The V gene is TRBV7-9, the J gene TRBJ2-3; 7 bases are a match to TRBD1. The junction had 8 bases not matched to a gene; V was cut back by 2 bases and J by 3 bases. The CDR3 runs to 16 residues. Germline V lookup: CDR1 SEHNR, CDR2 FQNEAQ (reference sequence). CDR3 amino acids: CASSLFGDRETDTQYF. CDR3 sequence (DNA): TGTGCCAGCAGCTTATTTGGCGACAGGGAAACAGATACGCAGTATTTT. The complete variable domain, with remaining parts taken from reference TRBV7-9 and TRBJ2-3, reads DTGVSQNPRHKITKRGQNVTFRCDPISEHNRLYWYRQTLGQGPEFLTYFQNEAQLEKSRLLSDRFSAERPKGSFSTLEIQRTEQGDSAMYLCASSLFGDRETDTQYFGPGTRLTVL.

In this sample, this clonotype turned up many times. This chain uses TRBV18 with TRBJ1-4; 7 bases map to TRBD1. Germline CDR1 reads KGHSH; CDR2 reads LQKENI. The CDR3 is 14 residues long. V lost 3 bases, J lost 7 bases, and 5 bases stayed unmatched. The CDR3 is CASSPPGGGEKLFF. The CDR3 DNA follows: TGTGCCAGCTCACCTCCAGGGGGTGGTGAAAAACTGTTTTTT.

This clonotype was seen at least ten times. The V and J genes are TRBV9 and TRBJ1-6, with TRBD1 matching over 10 bases. The CDR3 is 15 residues long. The V segment lost 3 bases and the J segment 3 bases; nucleotides outside the gene matches: 0. Germline V lookup: CDR1 SGDLS, CDR2 YYNGEE. Written as DNA, the CDR3 is TGTGCCAGCAGCGGGACAGGGGGCTATAATTCACCCCTCCACTTT. This translates into CASSGTGGYNSPLHF.

This rearrangement joins TRBV7-2 to TRBJ2-7; 10 bases match TRBD1. CDR3 length equals 18 residues. Germline values: CDR1 SGHTA, CDR2 FQGNSA. The V and J ends lost 1 base and 5 bases, in that order; junction bases with no gene match: 14. CDR3 loop: CASSLGPGQGFFFDEQYF. In DNA form, the CDR3 reads TGTGCCAGCAGCTTAGGGCCGGGACAGGGGTTTTTTTTTGACGAGCAGTACTTC.

This clonotype was counted a few times. The chain joins TRBV27 to TRBJ2-1; 7 bases line up with TRBD1. V gave up 4 bases and J gave up 6 bases; unmatched junction bases: 18. CDR1 is MNHEY and CDR2 is SMNVEV in the germline V gene (reference sequence). The CDR3 totals 18 residues. The CDR3 region has the DNA TGTGCCAGCAGTTCCCACATGCCTCTACGGAACAGGGGCAATGAGCAGTTCTTC. It encodes CASSSHMPLRNRGNEQFF.

This clonotype appeared many times. The chain employs TRBV2 and TRBJ2-1; TRBD1 aligns across 8 bases. The V and J ends lost 1 base and 9 bases, in that order; junction bases with no gene match: 5. From germline, CDR1 is SNHLY and CDR2 FYNNEI. The CDR3 length is 14 residues. The CDR3 DNA follows: TGTGCCAGCAGTGAAGTGGACAGGGTCACTGAGCAGTTCTTC. Translated: CASSEVDRVTEQFF.